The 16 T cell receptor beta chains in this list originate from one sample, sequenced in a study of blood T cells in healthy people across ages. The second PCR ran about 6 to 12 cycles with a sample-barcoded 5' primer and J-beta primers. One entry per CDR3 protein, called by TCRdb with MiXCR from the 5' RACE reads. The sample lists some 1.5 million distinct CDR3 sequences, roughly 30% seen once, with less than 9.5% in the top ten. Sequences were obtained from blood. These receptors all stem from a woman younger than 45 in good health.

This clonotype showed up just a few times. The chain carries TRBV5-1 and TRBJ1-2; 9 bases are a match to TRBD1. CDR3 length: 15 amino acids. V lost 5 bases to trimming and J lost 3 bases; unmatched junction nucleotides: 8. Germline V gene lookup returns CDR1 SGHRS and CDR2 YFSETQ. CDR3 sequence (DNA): TGCGCCAGCAGATCAGGGACAGGGTTGGACTATGGCTACACCTTC. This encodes CASRSGTGLDYGYTF.

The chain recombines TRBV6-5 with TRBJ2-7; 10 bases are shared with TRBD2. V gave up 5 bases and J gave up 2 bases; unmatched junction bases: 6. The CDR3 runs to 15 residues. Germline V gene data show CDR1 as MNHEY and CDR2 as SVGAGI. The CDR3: CASSTSGGAAYEQYF. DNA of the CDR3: TGTGCCAGCAGTACCAGCGGGGGGGCCGCCTACGAGCAGTACTTC.

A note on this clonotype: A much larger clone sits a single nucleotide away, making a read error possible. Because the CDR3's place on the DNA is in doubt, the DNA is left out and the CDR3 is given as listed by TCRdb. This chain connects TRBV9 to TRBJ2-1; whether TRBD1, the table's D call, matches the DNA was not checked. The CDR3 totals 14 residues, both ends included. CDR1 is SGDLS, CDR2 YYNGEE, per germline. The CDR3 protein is CASSVGPGARRMFF.

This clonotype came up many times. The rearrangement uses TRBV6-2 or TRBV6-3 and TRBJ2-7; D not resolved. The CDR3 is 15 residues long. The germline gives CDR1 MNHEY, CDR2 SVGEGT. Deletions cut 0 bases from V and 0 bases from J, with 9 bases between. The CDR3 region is CASSYSLASSYEQYF. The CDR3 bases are TGTGCCAGCAGTTACTCGTTGGCATCCTCCTACGAGCAGTACTTC.

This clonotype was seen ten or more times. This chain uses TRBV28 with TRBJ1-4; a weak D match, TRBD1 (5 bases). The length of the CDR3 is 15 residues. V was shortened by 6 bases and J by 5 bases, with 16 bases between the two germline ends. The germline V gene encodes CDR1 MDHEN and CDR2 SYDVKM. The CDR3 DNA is TGTGCCAGCAGCTCGACCGGGACTGGGAATGAAAAACTGTTTTTT. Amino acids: CASSSTGTGNEKLFF.

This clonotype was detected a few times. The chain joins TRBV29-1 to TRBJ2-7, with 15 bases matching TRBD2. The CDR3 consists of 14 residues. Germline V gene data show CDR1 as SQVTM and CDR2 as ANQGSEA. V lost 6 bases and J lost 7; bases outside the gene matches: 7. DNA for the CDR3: TGCAGCGTGCTTGGACTAGCGGGAGGGGCAGAGCAGTACTTC. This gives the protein CSVLGLAGGAEQYF.

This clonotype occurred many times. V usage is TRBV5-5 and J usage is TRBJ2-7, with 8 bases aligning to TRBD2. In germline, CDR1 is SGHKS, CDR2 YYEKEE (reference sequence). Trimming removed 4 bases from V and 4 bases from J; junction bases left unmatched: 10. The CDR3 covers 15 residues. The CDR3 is CASSLQAGVWYEQYF. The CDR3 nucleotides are TGTGCCAGCAGCCTACAAGCGGGGGTCTGGTACGAGCAGTACTTC.

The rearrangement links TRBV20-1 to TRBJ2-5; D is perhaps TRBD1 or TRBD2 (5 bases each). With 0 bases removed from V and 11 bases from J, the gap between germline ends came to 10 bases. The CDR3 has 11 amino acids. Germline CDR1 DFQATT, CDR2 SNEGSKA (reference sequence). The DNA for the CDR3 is TGCAGTGCTAGAGATAAAGGGGAGCAGTACTTC. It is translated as CSARDKGEQYF.

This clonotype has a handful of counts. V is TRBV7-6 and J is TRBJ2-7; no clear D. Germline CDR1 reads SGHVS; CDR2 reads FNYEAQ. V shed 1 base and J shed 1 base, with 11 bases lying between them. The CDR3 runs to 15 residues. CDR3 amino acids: CASSLDPSSSYEQYF. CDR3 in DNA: TGTGCCAGCAGCTTAGATCCCAGCTCTTCCTACGAGCAGTACTTC.

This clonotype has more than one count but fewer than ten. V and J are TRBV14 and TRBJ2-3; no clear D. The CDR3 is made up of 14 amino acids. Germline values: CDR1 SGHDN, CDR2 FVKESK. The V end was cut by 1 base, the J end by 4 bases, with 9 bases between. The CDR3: CASSQGLQSDTQYF. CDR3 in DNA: TGTGCCAGCAGCCAAGGACTGCAATCAGATACGCAGTATTTT. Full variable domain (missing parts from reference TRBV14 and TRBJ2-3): EAGVTQFPSHSVIEKGQTVTLRCDPISGHDNLYWYRRVMGKEIKFLLHFVKESKQDESGMPNNRFLAERTGGTYSTLKVQPAELEDSGVYFCASSQGLQSDTQYFGPGTRLTVL.

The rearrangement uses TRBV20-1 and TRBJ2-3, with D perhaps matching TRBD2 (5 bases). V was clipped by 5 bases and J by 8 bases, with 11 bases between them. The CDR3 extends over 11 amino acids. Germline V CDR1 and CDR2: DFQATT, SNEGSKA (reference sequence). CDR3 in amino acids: CSASGRGTQYF. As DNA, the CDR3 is TGCAGTGCTTCAGGACGGGGTACGCAGTATTTT.

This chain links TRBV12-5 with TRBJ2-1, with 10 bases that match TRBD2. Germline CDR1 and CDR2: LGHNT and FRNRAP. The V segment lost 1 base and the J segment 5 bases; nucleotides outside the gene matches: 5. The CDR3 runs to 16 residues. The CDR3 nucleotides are TGTGCTAGTGGTTTGGCCGGACTAGCGGCAAACAATGAGCAGTTCTTC. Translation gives CASGLAGLAANNEQFF.

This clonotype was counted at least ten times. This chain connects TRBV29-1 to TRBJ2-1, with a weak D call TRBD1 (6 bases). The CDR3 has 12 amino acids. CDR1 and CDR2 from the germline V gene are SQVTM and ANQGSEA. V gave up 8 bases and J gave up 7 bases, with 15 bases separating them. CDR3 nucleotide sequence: TGCAGCCTCAGGGGCGGAAATAATGAGCAGTTCTTC. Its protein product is CSLRGGNNEQFF.

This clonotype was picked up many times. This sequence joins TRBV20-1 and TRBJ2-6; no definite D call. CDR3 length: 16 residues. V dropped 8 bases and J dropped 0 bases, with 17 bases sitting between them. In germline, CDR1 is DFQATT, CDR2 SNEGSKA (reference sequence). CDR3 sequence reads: CSTNTGSFSGANVLTF. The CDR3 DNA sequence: TGCAGTACTAACACGGGTTCCTTCTCTGGGGCCAACGTCCTGACTTTC.

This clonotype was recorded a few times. The CDR3 DNA reads as TGCGCCAGCTCAGGGAGGGAGGCAGGCTACACCTTC. Translation: CASSGREAGYTF. The chain has TRBV10-2 and TRBJ1-2; a weak D match, TRBD1 (5 bases). The length of the CDR3 is 12 residues. CDR1 is WSHSY and CDR2 is SAAADI in the germline V gene. V was trimmed by 8 bases and J by 8 bases, leaving 15 bases between them.

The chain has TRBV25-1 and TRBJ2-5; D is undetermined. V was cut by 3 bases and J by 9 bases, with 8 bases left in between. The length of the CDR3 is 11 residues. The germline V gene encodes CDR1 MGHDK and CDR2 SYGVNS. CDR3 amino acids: CASSERIAQYF. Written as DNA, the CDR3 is TGTGCCAGCAGTGAGAGGATAGCCCAGTACTTC. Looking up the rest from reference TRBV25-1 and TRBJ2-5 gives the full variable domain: EADIYQTPRYLVIGTGKKITLECSQTMGHDKMYWYQQDPGMELHLIHYSYGVNSTEKGDLSSESTVSRIRTEHFPLTLESARPSHTSQYLCASSERIAQYFGPGTRLLVL.